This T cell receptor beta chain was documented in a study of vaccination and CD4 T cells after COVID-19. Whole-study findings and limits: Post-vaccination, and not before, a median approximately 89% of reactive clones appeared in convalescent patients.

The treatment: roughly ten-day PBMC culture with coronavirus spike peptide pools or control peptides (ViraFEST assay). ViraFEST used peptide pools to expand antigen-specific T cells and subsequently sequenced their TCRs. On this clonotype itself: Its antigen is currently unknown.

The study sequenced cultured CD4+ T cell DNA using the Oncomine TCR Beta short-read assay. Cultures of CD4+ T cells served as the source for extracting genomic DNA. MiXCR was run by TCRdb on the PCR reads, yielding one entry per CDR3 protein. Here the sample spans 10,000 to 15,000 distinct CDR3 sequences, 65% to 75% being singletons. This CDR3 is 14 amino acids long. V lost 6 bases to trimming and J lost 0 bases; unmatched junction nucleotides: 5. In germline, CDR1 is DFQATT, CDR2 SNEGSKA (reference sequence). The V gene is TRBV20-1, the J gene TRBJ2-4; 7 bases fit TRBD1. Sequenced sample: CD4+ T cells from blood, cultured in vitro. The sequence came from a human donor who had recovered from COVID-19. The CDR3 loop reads CSAGQAVAKNIQYF. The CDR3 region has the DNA TGCAGTGCCGGACAGGCGGTAGCCAAAAACATTCAGTACTTC.